What follows are 25 T cell receptor beta chains derived from one specimen sequenced in a study of T-cell memory formation after mild COVID-19 (dated by TCRdb to the early 2020s). Libraries came from 5' RACE. The sample was run on an Illumina NovaSeq 6000. In-frame beta chains were kept once TCRdb had trimmed the public reads at Q25 with fastp and called clones with MiXCR. A single entry per CDR3 protein holds the most common genes and DNA from its merged rows. The sample data list 470,000 or so distinct CDR3 sequences, and around 20% of these were observed just once. The top ten clonotypes cover approximately 8.4% of the sample. The sample was PBMCs or a T cell subset sorted from them (not recorded which). The receptors stem from an adult woman who had mild COVID-19 (a few samples of this study predate the infection). The sample titles of this study are shuffled in the database, so cell type and time point are left out; the donor was told from shared clones.

The CDR3 DNA sequence: TGTGCCAGCAGCTTAGTCGCGGGAAGGAAGGAGACCCAGTACTTC. Protein: CASSLVAGRKETQYF. The chain recombines TRBV11-2 with TRBJ2-5; D might be TRBD2 (6 bases). V lost 1 base and J 5 bases, leaving 14 bases between the germline ends. Germline assignment: CDR1 SGHAT and CDR2 FQNNGV. This CDR3 has 15 residues.

The J gene is TRBJ1-2, the V gene TRBV5-1; 7 bases are a match to TRBD1. V was clipped by 5 bases and J by 0 bases; unmatched bases: 10. CDR1 is SGHRS and CDR2 is YFSETQ in the germline V gene. The CDR3 is made up of 16 amino acids. CDR3 in DNA: TGCGCCAGCAGTACCGGGACAGACGATGCTAACTATGGCTACACCTTC. Translated: CASSTGTDDANYGYTF.

This clonotype has only a few counts. The rearrangement joins TRBV12-3 or TRBV12-4 to TRBJ2-5, with D perhaps matching TRBD1 or TRBD2 (5 bases each). CDR3 size: 14 residues. The germline V and J ends were trimmed by 4 bases and 3 bases, with 12 bases remaining between them. The CDR3 region is CASSSGTEEETQYF. CDR3 DNA: TGTGCCAGCAGTTCCGGGACCGAGGAAGAGACCCAGTACTTC.

This clonotype was seen a few times. This rearrangement joins TRBV5-1 to TRBJ2-7; D remains unclear. The germline V gene has CDR1 SGHRS and CDR2 YFSETQ. Deletions cut 0 bases from V and 3 bases from J, with 7 bases between. This CDR3 has 13 amino acids. CDR3 sequence: CASSLGDNYEQYF. The CDR3 DNA sequence: TGCGCCAGCAGCTTGGGTGACAACTACGAGCAGTACTTC.

The chain recombines TRBV12-3 or TRBV12-4 with TRBJ1-1; D is undetermined. The CDR3 has 14 amino acids. V dropped 0 bases and J dropped 12 bases, with 17 bases sitting between them. The DNA of the CDR3 is TGTGCCAGCAGTTTAGCATTCCGGGAAAACGGGACTTTCTTT. Its translation is CASSLAFRENGTFF.

This clonotype turned up a few times. The chain carries TRBV7-8 and TRBJ2-1; tentatively, D is TRBD1 (5 bases). This CDR3 comprises 15 residues. The germline CDR1 and CDR2 sequences are SGHVS and FQNEAQ. Between the trimmed V and J ends, which lost 4 bases and 12 bases, there was a span of 22 bases. The CDR3 loop reads CASSYASRAPLGQFF. The CDR3 DNA sequence: TGTGCCAGCAGCTACGCTTCCAGGGCCCCCCTAGGGCAGTTCTTC.

This chain joins TRBV7-8 and TRBJ1-1, with TRBD1 as a possible D gene (5 bases). The V end lost 5 bases, the J end lost 4 bases, and 17 bases lay between the germline ends. The CDR3 is made up of 15 amino acids. Germline V gene sequence: CDR1 SGHVS, CDR2 FQNEAQ. CDR3 sequence (DNA): TGTGCCAGCAGCCCCATGCGAGGGGCGAGCACTGAAGCTTTCTTT. Its protein is CASSPMRGASTEAFF.

CDR3 sequence: CASSISPLAGAIQYF. The CDR3, as DNA: TGTGCCAGCAGCATCTCGCCACTAGCGGGAGCTATTCAGTACTTC. The J gene is TRBJ2-4, the V gene TRBV7-2; 11 bases match TRBD2. Per germline, CDR1 SGHTA and CDR2 FQGNSA. Germline trimming cut 5 bases from V and 10 bases from J; bases unmatched to any gene: 10. This CDR3 is built from 15 residues.

This clonotype showed up just a few times. The chain uses TRBV14 and TRBJ2-5; a possible D gene is TRBD2 (6 bases). Deletions cut 5 bases from V and 5 bases from J, with 21 bases between. Germline CDR1 and CDR2: SGHDN and FVKESK. This CDR3 contains 16 residues. CDR3 sequence (DNA): TGTGCCAGCAGCAAACTGGGAACGGGGGTACAGGAGACCCAGTACTTC. As protein: CASSKLGTGVQETQYF.

This clonotype appeared a few times. The chain couples TRBV15 to TRBJ1-1, with 11 bases lining up with TRBD1. V dropped 5 bases and J dropped 9; count of bases not matched to a gene: 8. The CDR3 is 14 residues long. Germline CDR1 reads LNHNV; CDR2 reads YYDKDF (reference sequence). CDR3 residues: CATSLGQGVGKAFF. Here the CDR3 DNA reads TGTGCCACCAGCCTGGGACAGGGGGTTGGGAAAGCTTTCTTT.

V and J are TRBV7-6 and TRBJ1-5; maybe TRBD1 (5 bases). This CDR3 comprises 15 residues. Trimming removed 1 base from V and 5 bases from J, with 12 bases in between. Looked up from germline, CDR1 is SGHVS and CDR2 is FNYEAQ. The CDR3 loop reads CASSLEGRADQPQHF. As DNA, the CDR3 is TGTGCCAGCAGCTTAGAAGGCAGGGCAGATCAGCCCCAGCATTTT.

The gene calls are TRBV4-3 and TRBJ2-5; 8 nucleotides match TRBD2. The germline V gene encodes CDR1 LGHNA and CDR2 YSLEER. The V gene end was trimmed by 1 base and the J gene end by 4 bases; junction bases not matched to a gene: 2. This CDR3 spans 14 amino acids. CDR3: CASSQVGGGETQYF. CDR3 DNA sequence: TGCGCCAGCAGCCAAGTCGGGGGGGGAGAGACCCAGTACTTC.

The gene calls are TRBV29-1 and TRBJ1-2, with D unclear. The CDR3 runs to 16 residues. Germline V gene sequence: CDR1 SQVTM, CDR2 ANQGSEA. V was pared by 2 bases and J by 11 bases, with 27 bases between. CDR3 in amino acids: CSVEPMHFEFSEHYTF. DNA for the CDR3: TGCAGCGTTGAACCCATGCATTTTGAATTTTCTGAGCATTACACCTTC.

This clonotype was found a few times. The chain combines TRBV6-5 with TRBJ1-4, with D perhaps matching TRBD1 (6 bases). The CDR3 loop spans 14 amino acids. CDR1 MNHEY and CDR2 SVGAGI come from the germline V gene. V was clipped by 2 bases and J by 6 bases, with 10 bases between them. CDR3 nucleotides: TGTGCCAGCAGTTACGAGGGGGATTATGAAAAACTGTTTTTT. It is translated as CASSYEGDYEKLFF.

The chain has TRBV11-3 and TRBJ2-1, with TRBD2 identical over 14 bases. Trimming took 5 bases from V and 6 from J; bases not matched to a gene: 6. This CDR3 has 16 residues. Germline lookup yields CDR1 SGHNT and CDR2 YENEEA. CDR3 DNA sequence: TGTGCCAGCAGCCCTGGGACTAGCGGGAGTATCAATGAGCAGTTCTTC. As protein: CASSPGTSGSINEQFF.

This clonotype was picked up a small number of times. This sequence joins TRBV6-2 or TRBV6-3 and TRBJ2-6; no clear D. V was clipped by 5 bases and J by 15 bases, with 17 bases between them. Per germline, CDR1 MNHEY and CDR2 SVGEGT. The CDR3 loop spans 13 amino acids. CDR3 in DNA: TGTGCCAGCAGTGTCTCCTCCTTGACACCCCTGACTTTC. It is translated as CASSVSSLTPLTF.

The V and J genes are TRBV29-1 and TRBJ1-1; the D gene is possibly TRBD1 (5 bases). This CDR3 is built from 15 residues. The ends were cut back, 0 bases at V and 0 bases at J, with 11 bases in the middle. The germline CDR1 and CDR2 sequences are SQVTM and ANQGSEA. The CDR3 loop reads CSVEDLPRVNTEAFF. In DNA, the CDR3 is TGCAGCGTTGAAGATCTTCCCAGGGTGAACACTGAAGCTTTCTTT. The full variable domain, rest sourced from reference TRBV29-1 and TRBJ1-1, is SAVISQKPSRDICQRGTSLTIQCQVDSQVTMMFWYRQQPGQSLTLIATANQGSEATYESGFVIDKFPISRPNLTFSTLTVSNMSPEDSSIYLCSVEDLPRVNTEAFFGQGTRLTVV.

This rearrangement joins TRBV4-3 to TRBJ2-1, with D unclear. The V end was cut by 0 bases, the J end by 9 bases, with 9 bases between. Germline V gene sequence: CDR1 LGHNA, CDR2 YSLEER. This CDR3 is 13 amino acids long. CDR3 DNA: TGCGCCAGCAGCCAAGAGGTAGTTGGTGAGCAGTTCTTC. Its protein product is CASSQEVVGEQFF.

This chain connects TRBV5-1 to TRBJ2-2; no reliable D call. Germline CDR1 and CDR2: SGHRS and YFSETQ. The V gene lost 4 bases and the J gene lost 3 bases, with 7 bases spanning the gap. CDR3 length: 13 amino acids. CDR3 sequence: CASSTQDTGELFF. The CDR3 nucleotides are TGCGCCAGCAGCACCCAAGACACCGGGGAGCTGTTTTTT.

This clonotype was seen more than once but under ten times. The CDR3 bases are TGTGCCAGCAGTGCCTATATGAACACTGAAGCTTTCTTT. Amino acids: CASSAYMNTEAFF. This chain links TRBV6-5 with TRBJ1-1; D is unclear. Germline assignment: CDR1 MNHEY and CDR2 SVGAGI. The CDR3 is made up of 13 amino acids. V was cut by 5 bases and J by 0 bases, with 7 bases left in between.

The CDR3 DNA follows: TGTGCCAGCAGCTTAGCACAGGGTGTTCTGGAGACCCAGTACTTC. Amino acid sequence: CASSLAQGVLETQYF. V gene TRBV7-2 combines with J gene TRBJ2-5; the D gene is possibly TRBD1 (6 bases). With 0 bases removed from V and 5 bases from J, the gap between germline ends came to 13 bases. The CDR3 totals 15 residues. Germline V lookup: CDR1 SGHTA, CDR2 FQGNSA.

This clonotype appeared a few times. The chain is built from TRBV11-1 and TRBJ2-1; 9 nucleotides line up with TRBD1. V was clipped by 2 bases and J by 4 bases; unmatched bases: 3. The length of the CDR3 is 15 residues. Looked up from germline, CDR1 is SGHAT and CDR2 is FQDESV (reference sequence). CDR3 in amino acids: CASSLRDRAYNEQFF. The CDR3, as DNA: TGTGCCAGCAGCTTAAGGGACAGGGCGTACAATGAGCAGTTCTTC.

The chain uses TRBV19 and TRBJ1-5; no clear D. The CDR3 runs 15 residues. Trimming pared 2 bases from V and 0 bases from J, leaving 8 bases between. The germline V gene has CDR1 LNHDA and CDR2 SQIVND (reference sequence). The CDR3 is CASSIRQPSNQPQHF. The CDR3 region has the DNA TGTGCCAGTAGTATAAGACAACCTAGCAATCAGCCCCAGCATTTT.

The gene calls are TRBV3-1 and TRBJ2-2; TRBD2 agrees at 7 bases. The germline CDR1 and CDR2 sequences are LGHDT and YNNKEL (reference sequence). The CDR3 contains 16 residues. V shed 4 bases and J 5 bases; nucleotides not matched to a gene: 10. The CDR3 protein is CASSPEAGRGTGELFF. In nucleotides, the CDR3 is TGTGCCAGCAGCCCCGAAGCGGGGAGGGGTACCGGGGAGCTGTTTTTT.

The V call is TRBV7-8, the J call TRBJ1-2; 10 positions agree with TRBD1. Trimming took 5 bases from V and 7 from J; bases not matched to a gene: 4. The germline CDR1 and CDR2 sequences are SGHVS and FQNEAQ. There are 13 residues in the CDR3. The CDR3 loop reads CASSTGQGGGYTF. The CDR3, as DNA: TGTGCCAGCAGCACCGGACAGGGGGGTGGCTACACCTTC.